Listed below are T cell receptor beta chains from one sample, sequenced in a study of blood T cell repertoires in COVID-19. Clones were read by immunoSEQ multiplex PCR, and TCRdb kept only the in-frame ones, dropping some. The sample comprises fewer than 100,000 clones, around 75% of which are singletons, and roughly 22% rests with the top ten. Sequencing used peripheral blood. These receptors were obtained from a human donor in a cohort sampled during active COVID-19. Each CDR3 is given with its conserved first and last residue. The D gene is left open where the match is weak. Rows may omit the clone size; those that give it use once, few, many or a size class.

j_call	v_call	clone_size	d_call	cdr3_aa	cdr3_nt
TRBJ2-1	TRBV5-1	-	-	CASSLSAGPTSLDEQFF	TGCGCCAGCAGCCTGTCCGCTGGGCCGACTAGTTTGGATGAGCAGTTCTTC
TRBJ1-1	TRBV4-2	once	-	CASSQVPRGMGTEAFF	TGTGCCAGCAGCCAAGTTCCTCGGGGTATGGGCACTGAAGCTTTCTTT
TRBJ2-7	TRBV12-3/TRBV12-4	-	TRBD2	CASTPTSGYEQYF	TGTGCCAGCACCCCGACTAGCGGATACGAGCAGTACTTC
TRBJ2-1	TRBV6-5	-	-	CASSYVFTTSNEQFF	TGTGCCAGCAGTTACGTTTTTACCACCAGCAATGAGCAGTTCTTC
TRBJ1-1	TRBV18	-	-	CASSPLVRENTEAFF	TGTGCCAGCTCACCACTAGTCAGGGAGAACACTGAAGCTTTCTTT
TRBJ1-5	TRBV18	-	-	CASSPGGFNQPQHF	TGTGCCAGCTCACCGGGGGGATTCAATCAGCCCCAGCATTTT
TRBJ1-2	TRBV29-1	-	-	CSVEWDNGYTF	TGCAGCGTTGAATGGGACAATGGCTACACCTTC
TRBJ1-2	TRBV5-1	-	-	CASRLTPGGGAYGYTF	TGCGCCAGCAGGCTCACTCCAGGTGGGGGGGCCTATGGCTACACCTTC
TRBJ2-1	TRBV7-3	-	TRBD2	CASRLAGDGHEQFF	TGTGCCAGCAGATTAGCGGGAGACGGGCATGAGCAGTTCTTC
TRBJ2-7	TRBV11-3	few	TRBD2	CASSLGTIVGSEQYF	TGTGCCAGCAGCCTCGGGACTATAGTCGGCTCCGAGCAGTACTTC
TRBJ2-5	TRBV4-3	-	-	CASSLAVQETQYF	TGCGCCAGCAGCCTAGCGGTTCAAGAGACCCAGTACTTC
TRBJ2-5	TRBV3-1/TRBV3-2	-	-	CASSQAGLQETQYF	TGTGCCAGCAGCCAAGCGGGACTCCAAGAGACCCAGTACTTC
TRBJ1-1	TRBV18	-	-	CASSPEGDTEAFF	TGTGCCAGCTCACCAGAGGGGGACACTGAAGCTTTCTTT
TRBJ2-7	TRBV19	once	-	CASSGGGLYEQYF	TGTGCCAGTAGCGGTGGAGGGTTATACGAGCAGTACTTC
TRBJ2-1	TRBV29-1	-	TRBD1	CSGRTGDNEQFF	TGCAGCGGAAGGACAGGGGACAATGAGCAGTTCTTC
TRBJ2-1	TRBV29-1	-	TRBD2	CSVRDYQQFF	TGCAGCGTCAGGGACTACCAGCAGTTCTTC
TRBJ2-2	TRBV24-1	-	-	CATSGDRELTGELFF	TGTGCCACCAGTGGCGACCGGGAGCTCACCGGGGAGCTGTTTTTT
TRBJ1-6	TRBV14	once	-	CASSRGGLGISPLHF	TGTGCCAGCAGCCGGGGAGGTTTGGGAATTTCACCCCTCCACTTT
TRBJ2-1	TRBV18	few	TRBD2	CASSPLPGGDYNEQFF	TGTGCCAGCTCACCACTCCCGGGAGGGGACTACAATGAGCAGTTCTTC
TRBJ1-2	TRBV20-1	-	-	CSASIRDYGYTF	TGCAGTGCTAGTATCCGGGACTATGGCTACACCTTC
TRBJ1-3	TRBV6-6	-	TRBD1	CASSYGTGVDTIYF	TGTGCCAGCAGTTACGGGACAGGGGTTGACACCATATATTTT
TRBJ1-1	TRBV3-1/TRBV3-2	-	-	CASSQDRFEAFF	TGTGCCAGCAGCCAGGACAGATTTGAAGCTTTCTTT
TRBJ2-5	TRBV5-6	-	-	CASSDTGSGETQYF	TGTGCCAGCAGCGACACCGGGAGTGGGGAGACCCAGTACTTC
TRBJ2-1	TRBV5-6	-	-	CASSRDSTYNEQFF	TGTGCCAGCAGCCGCGACAGCACCTACAATGAGCAGTTCTTC
TRBJ2-5	TRBV7-7	-	TRBD1	CASSLARTGKQETQYF	TGTGCTAGCAGCTTAGCCCGGACAGGGAAACAAGAGACCCAGTACTTC
TRBJ2-3	TRBV7-8	-	-	CASSSRERDTQYF	TGTGCCAGCAGCTCCCGGGAACGGGATACGCAGTATTTT